The 32 T cell receptor beta chains reported below all come from one sample, sequenced in a study of cytomegalovirus exposure and HLA in healthy donors. In the PCR, 60 Vbeta and 13 Jbeta primers were used. The protocol was immunoSEQ multiplex PCR, while the TCRdb copy is restricted to in-frame clones and leaves out a portion. The sample features almost 45,000 clones, with around 7.4% in its top ten. Material for sequencing was PBMCs. These receptors were obtained from a male donor in good health and CMV-seronegative.

This chain joins TRBV18 and TRBJ2-5; 7 bases line up with TRBD2. Looked up from germline, CDR1 is KGHSH and CDR2 is LQKENI. V was pared by 2 bases and J by 5 bases, with 8 bases of the junction left unmatched. This CDR3 spans 15 amino acids. CDR3 coding DNA: TGTGCCAGCTCACCAGTAATTACGGGAGGCGAGACCCAGTACTTC. Translation: CASSPVITGGETQYF.

The chain couples TRBV6-5 to TRBJ1-2; 9 positions match TRBD1. After removal of 6 bases from V and 6 bases from J, the junction contained 5 bases not matched to a gene. This CDR3 has 13 residues. The germline gives CDR1 MNHEY, CDR2 SVGAGI. CDR3: CASRYDRGNGYTF. Written as DNA, the CDR3 is TGTGCCAGCAGATATGACAGGGGGAATGGCTACACCTTC.

The rearrangement joins TRBV9 to TRBJ2-5, with 7 bases identical to TRBD1. The CDR3 is 13 amino acids. Germline CDR1 and CDR2: SGDLS and YYNGEE. J gave up 11 bases and V 4 bases, and 11 bases lay outside the gene matches. The CDR3 protein is CASSQDRFEEQYF. DNA of the CDR3: TGTGCCAGCAGCCAGGACAGGTTTGAGGAGCAGTACTTC.

V usage is TRBV5-5 and J usage is TRBJ1-2; perhaps TRBD1 as D (5 bases). V was cut by 2 bases and J by 8 bases, with 13 bases left in between. Germline V lookup: CDR1 SGHKS, CDR2 YYEKEE (reference sequence). The CDR3 contains 13 residues. DNA for the CDR3: TGTGCCAGCAGCTTTATGACAGAAATGGGCTACACCTTC. As protein: CASSFMTEMGYTF.

This sequence joins TRBV18 and TRBJ2-7, with D hard to call. The CDR3 is 13 amino acids. Germline V gene data show CDR1 as KGHSH and CDR2 as LQKENI. Trimming shortened V by 1 base and J by 4 bases, and 8 bases separated the two germline ends. CDR3 DNA: TGTGCCAGCTCACCACTTGCGGAATACGAGCAGTACTTC. This encodes CASSPLAEYEQYF.

The chain carries TRBV11-2 and TRBJ2-1; no definite D call. CDR1 is SGHAT and CDR2 is FQNNGV in the germline V gene. With 1 base removed from V and 8 bases from J, the gap between germline ends came to 6 bases. This CDR3 comprises 12 residues. The CDR3 DNA reads TGTGCCAGCAGCTTAGTCGGTGATGAGCAGTTCTTC. Translated: CASSLVGDEQFF.

V usage is TRBV4-2 and J usage is TRBJ2-5; TRBD2 aligns across 16 bases. The junction had 3 bases not matched to a gene; V was cut back by 0 bases and J by 5 bases. This CDR3 is built from 17 residues. Germline loops: CDR1 LGHNA, CDR2 YNFKEQ. The CDR3 is CASSQEGTSGRGETQYF. The DNA for the CDR3 is TGTGCCAGCAGCCAAGAAGGGACTAGCGGGAGGGGGGAGACCCAGTACTTC.

The V gene is TRBV7-2, the J gene TRBJ2-7; 13 bases align to TRBD2. This CDR3 spans 13 amino acids. V shed 4 bases and J 7 bases; nucleotides not matched to a gene: 1. CDR1 and CDR2 from the germline V gene are SGHTA and FQGNSA. CDR3 nucleotides: TGTGCCAGCAGCTGGGGACTAGCGGGGGAGCAGTACTTC. This encodes CASSWGLAGEQYF.

J is TRBJ2-2 and V is TRBV7-3; D is unclear. Germline values: CDR1 SGHTA, CDR2 FQGTGA. Trimming stripped 5 bases from V and 3 bases from J, with 4 bases between. The CDR3 has 12 residues. This CDR3 is CASSRDTGELFF. CDR3 nucleotides: TGTGCCAGCAGCCGAGACACCGGGGAGCTGTTTTTT.

The chain uses TRBV6-4 and TRBJ2-3; the match to TRBD2 covers 7 bases. Trimming removed 2 bases from V and 5 bases from J; junction bases left unmatched: 10. The CDR3 spans 16 residues. Germline V CDR1 and CDR2: MRHNA, SNTAGT. CDR3 sequence reads: CASSDRSGAGEDTQYF. As DNA, the CDR3 is TGTGCCAGCAGTGACAGGAGCGGGGCGGGAGAAGATACGCAGTATTTT.

The rearrangement joins TRBV15 to TRBJ1-4, with D perhaps matching TRBD1 (6 bases). V was clipped by 3 bases and J by 0 bases, with 11 bases between them. The CDR3 has 16 amino acids. Germline CDR1 reads LNHNV; CDR2 reads YYDKDF (reference sequence). CDR3 nucleotide sequence: TGTGCCACCAGCAGCGGGGGGCCTGCAACTAATGAAAAACTGTTTTTT. This gives the protein CATSSGGPATNEKLFF.

The V call is TRBV9, the J call TRBJ1-2, with TRBD1 identical over 11 bases. Trimming at V came to 2 bases and at J to 4 bases, leaving 4 bases not matched to a gene. The CDR3 is made up of 15 amino acids. Germline V gives CDR1 SGDLS, CDR2 YYNGEE. CDR3 sequence: CASSVGTGGSYGYTF. The CDR3 bases are TGTGCCAGCAGCGTCGGGACAGGGGGAAGCTATGGCTACACCTTC.

The genes are TRBV4-1 and TRBJ1-2; TRBD1 agrees at 7 bases. Germline V CDR1 and CDR2: MGHRA, YSYEKL. V was clipped by 4 bases and J by 6 bases; unmatched bases: 8. This CDR3 is built from 14 residues. This CDR3 reads CASSPRQGMDGYTF. CDR3 coding DNA: TGCGCCAGCAGCCCCCGACAGGGTATGGATGGCTACACCTTC.

V is TRBV30 and J is TRBJ1-1; 9 bases line up with TRBD1. Trimming removed 7 bases from V and 1 base from J; junction bases left unmatched: 7. Looked up from germline, CDR1 is GTSNPN and CDR2 is SVGIG (reference sequence). The CDR3 has 14 amino acids. This CDR3 reads CASQLGQGNTEAFF. CDR3 in DNA: TGTGCCTCCCAACTGGGACAGGGGAACACTGAAGCTTTCTTT.

V is TRBV6-4 and J is TRBJ2-7, with 7 bases matching TRBD2. CDR1 and CDR2 (germline): MRHNA, SNTAGT. The CDR3 extends over 14 amino acids. V trimming: 0 bases; J trimming: 6 bases; junction bases outside the gene matches: 5. The CDR3: CASSDSGGALEQYF. As DNA, the CDR3 is TGTGCCAGCAGTGACTCGGGAGGGGCGCTCGAGCAGTACTTC.

This chain uses TRBV5-4 with TRBJ1-4, with unresolved D. In germline, CDR1 is SGHNT, CDR2 YYREEE (reference sequence). V lost 4 bases and J 0 bases, leaving 7 bases between the germline ends. The CDR3 extends over 14 amino acids. Here the CDR3 DNA reads TGTGCCAGCAGCGCCGGGACAACTAATGAAAAACTGTTTTTT. Amino acids: CASSAGTTNEKLFF. Drawing the rest from reference TRBV5-4 and TRBJ1-4, the complete variable domain is ETGVTQSPTHLIKTRGQQVTLRCSSQSGHNTVSWYQQALGQGPQFIFQYYREEENGRGNFPPRFSGLQFPNYSSELNVNALELDDSALYLCASSAGTTNEKLFFGSGTQLSVL.

The chain couples TRBV7-2 to TRBJ2-5; D remains unclear. The assigned J gene may be wrong: the sequence end matches TRBJ2-7 better. Germline CDR1 reads SGHTA; CDR2 reads FQGNSA. This CDR3 is built from 12 residues. The CDR3 coding sequence is TGTGCCAGCAGTAGAAGCTCCTACGAGCAGTACTTC. This translates into CASSRSSYEQYF.

This chain uses TRBV30 with TRBJ1-1; 9 bases are shared with TRBD1. Germline V CDR1 and CDR2: GTSNPN, SVGIG (reference sequence). V lost 7 bases and J lost 8; bases outside the gene matches: 8. CDR3 size: 12 residues. CDR3 protein: CAYGTGRTEAFF. The DNA of the CDR3 is TGTGCCTATGGGACAGGGAGAACCGAAGCTTTCTTT.

J is TRBJ1-3 and V is TRBV6-5; a possible D gene is TRBD1 (5 bases). Between the trimmed V and J ends, which lost 5 bases and 3 bases, there was a span of 14 bases. The CDR3 extends over 15 amino acids. The germline CDR1 and CDR2 sequences are MNHEY and SVGAGI. CDR3 bases: TGTGCCAGCAGTCGCGACAGACGCCTTGGAAACACCATATATTTT. It is translated as CASSRDRRLGNTIYF.

The genes are TRBV29-1 and TRBJ2-3, with 8 bases aligning to TRBD2. The J segment lost 4 bases and the V segment lost 0 bases, leaving 9 bases of the junction unmatched. CDR1 and CDR2 (germline): SQVTM, ANQGSEA. The CDR3 runs 16 residues. Here the CDR3 reads CSVEDLTGGPPDTQYF. The CDR3 DNA follows: TGCAGCGTTGAAGATCTAACGGGAGGGCCCCCAGATACGCAGTATTTT.

V gene TRBV6-1 combines with J gene TRBJ2-6, with a weak D call TRBD1 (5 bases). This CDR3 region has 17 residues. Trimming removed 2 bases from V and 0 bases from J, with 11 bases in between. The germline V gene has CDR1 MNHNS and CDR2 SASEGT. CDR3 amino acids: CASSEWGSSSGANVLTF. The DNA of the CDR3 is TGTGCCAGCAGTGAATGGGGCTCGAGCTCTGGGGCCAACGTCCTGACTTTC.

V and J are TRBV6-4 and TRBJ2-2; 7 nucleotides align to TRBD1. V shed 8 bases and J 3 bases; nucleotides not matched to a gene: 3. The CDR3 runs 13 residues. Germline V gives CDR1 MRHNA, CDR2 SNTAGT. The CDR3: CASRTGDTGELFF. Here the CDR3 DNA reads TGTGCCAGCCGCACAGGGGACACCGGGGAGCTGTTTTTT.

The chain combines TRBV27 with TRBJ1-4; 8 nucleotides align to TRBD1. The V segment lost 6 bases and the J segment 6 bases; nucleotides outside the gene matches: 21. This CDR3 has 19 residues. Per germline, CDR1 MNHEY and CDR2 SMNVEV (reference sequence). This CDR3 is CASSPHPGSGGLIHEKLFF. For the CDR3, the DNA is TGTGCCAGCAGCCCCCATCCCGGTTCAGGGGGCTTGATACATGAAAAACTGTTTTTT.

This chain connects TRBV5-4 to TRBJ2-3, with 8 bases identical to TRBD1. The germline gives CDR1 SGHNT, CDR2 YYREEE (reference sequence). CDR3 length equals 14 residues. The V segment lost 6 bases and the J segment 4 bases; nucleotides outside the gene matches: 7. The CDR3 DNA reads as TGTGCCAGCAACCTTCGGACAGGGTCAGATACGCAGTATTTT. This codes for CASNLRTGSDTQYF. Combining the CDR3 with reference TRBV5-4 and TRBJ2-3 gives the whole variable domain ETGVTQSPTHLIKTRGQQVTLRCSSQSGHNTVSWYQQALGQGPQFIFQYYREEENGRGNFPPRFSGLQFPNYSSELNVNALELDDSALYLCASNLRTGSDTQYFGPGTRLTVL.

This rearrangement joins TRBV7-3 to TRBJ2-7, with 8 bases matching TRBD2. Looked up from germline, CDR1 is SGHTA and CDR2 is FQGTGA. After removal of 2 bases from V and 6 bases from J, the junction contained 6 bases not matched to a gene. This CDR3 has 14 amino acids. The CDR3 reads CASSLSGGPGEQYF. CDR3 coding DNA: TGTGCCAGCAGCTTATCGGGAGGGCCGGGCGAGCAGTACTTC.

This chain uses TRBV2 with TRBJ1-5; the D gene is possibly TRBD1 (6 bases). Per germline, CDR1 SNHLY and CDR2 FYNNEI. The V end was cut by 4 bases, the J end by 6 bases, with 13 bases between. The CDR3 contains 14 residues. CDR3 residues: CASSGAGEFQPQHF. CDR3 DNA: TGTGCCAGCAGTGGGGCAGGGGAATTTCAGCCCCAGCATTTT.

The chain carries TRBV6-4 and TRBJ2-2; D is unclear. There are 13 residues in the CDR3. Trimming left V 4 bases short and J 4 bases short, with 7 bases between. CDR1 is MRHNA, CDR2 SNTAGT, per germline. The CDR3 region is CASSGGVTGELFF. In DNA, the CDR3 is TGTGCCAGCAGTGGAGGTGTCACCGGGGAGCTGTTTTTT.

The J gene is TRBJ1-3, the V gene TRBV20-1; D uncertain. Germline CDR1 is DFQATT and CDR2 is SNEGSKA (reference sequence). The length of the CDR3 is 11 residues. V lost 5 bases and J 0 bases, leaving 2 bases between the germline ends. CDR3 in amino acids: CSALSGNTIYF. The CDR3 DNA reads as TGCAGTGCTCTCTCTGGAAACACCATATATTTT.

The chain recombines TRBV15 with TRBJ2-3; 8 nucleotides line up with TRBD2. The CDR3 extends over 16 amino acids. Germline values: CDR1 LNHNV, CDR2 YYDKDF (reference sequence). Trimming at V came to 0 bases and at J to 6 bases, leaving 8 bases not matched to a gene. The CDR3 nucleotides read TGTGCCACCAGCAGAGATCCGGGAGGGCCCTCTGATACGCAGTATTTT. This sequence encodes CATSRDPGGPSDTQYF.

This sequence joins TRBV6-5 and TRBJ2-5; 7 bases map to TRBD2. CDR1 is MNHEY and CDR2 is SVGAGI in the germline V gene. V was clipped by 0 bases and J by 5 bases; unmatched bases: 6. The CDR3 is made up of 15 amino acids. CDR3 DNA sequence: TGTGCCAGCAGTTACTCGATTGTCGGGAGGGAGACCCAGTACTTC. Translated: CASSYSIVGRETQYF.

V and J are TRBV11-2 and TRBJ2-1; 8 nucleotides match TRBD1. V gave up 4 bases and J gave up 2 bases; unmatched junction bases: 4. The CDR3 contains 15 residues. Germline values: CDR1 SGHAT, CDR2 FQNNGV. The CDR3 is CASSSTGVAYNEQFF. Here the CDR3 DNA reads TGTGCCAGCAGCTCGACAGGGGTGGCCTACAATGAGCAGTTCTTC.

On this clone: Germline and junction disagree at one end, which may indicate a read error. The chain couples TRBV6-1 to TRBJ1-4; no reliable D call. The V gene's germline CDR1 is MNHNS and CDR2 SASEGT. The CDR3 length is 14 residues. Written as DNA, the CDR3 is TGTGCCAGCATTGAAGGGTTGGGCTTTGAAAAACTGTTTTTT. It specifies CASIEGLGFEKLFF.